The 8 T cell receptor beta chains below all came from one sample that was sequenced in a study of patients and donors after allogeneic stem cell transplantation. TCRdb fed the RT-PCR reads into MiXCR, producing one record per CDR3 protein. The data show 98,000 or so distinct CDR3 sequences, about a third seen once. Sequencing was done on a sample of blood, either unsorted or a sorted T cell fraction (not recorded which). These TCRs come from a human donor who was either an allogeneic HSCT recipient or a stem cell or donor lymphocyte infusion donor (not recorded which). It is not recorded whose cells these are; they may come from a transplant donor.

The chain links TRBV6-5 to TRBJ1-3; D might be TRBD1 (6 bases). Germline assignment: CDR1 MNHEY and CDR2 SVGAGI. This CDR3 has 12 amino acids. The V end was cut by 8 bases, the J end by 4 bases, with 9 bases between. This chain's CDR3 is CASRTAGNTIYF. The CDR3 nucleotides are TGTGCCAGCCGGACAGCAGGAAACACCATATATTTT.

On this clonotype: One end of the junction does not line up with germline, which may come from a read error. The chain recombines TRBV6-2 or TRBV6-3 with TRBJ2-3, with 8 bases lining up with TRBD1. The CDR3 totals 12 residues. CDR1 and CDR2 (germline): MNHEY, SVGEGT. DNA of the CDR3: TGTACCAGCAGAAGCCGACAGGGGAACGAGTATTTT. It yields the protein CTSRSRQGNEYF.

The table lists this clonotype with a few counts. This rearrangement joins TRBV4-2 to TRBJ1-6, with D unresolved. CDR1 LGHNA and CDR2 YNFKEQ come from the germline V gene. The length of the CDR3 is 15 residues. V lost 1 base and J lost 4, with 8 bases in between. This chain's CDR3 is CASSQVASYNSPLHF. The CDR3 nucleotides read TGTGCCAGCAGCCAAGTTGCGTCTTATAATTCACCCCTCCACTTT.

The chain carries TRBV29-1 and TRBJ2-1; no firm D call. This CDR3 is built from 12 residues. CDR1 and CDR2 (germline): SQVTM, ANQGSEA. V was shortened by 7 bases and J by 5 bases, with 12 bases between the two germline ends. CDR3 in DNA: TGCAGCGCCCCCAAGCAGCACAATGAGCAGTTCTTC. It yields the protein CSAPKQHNEQFF.

This clonotype showed up just a few times. The CDR3 reads CSAREAQGNYGYTF. The CDR3 nucleotides are TGCAGTGCTAGAGAGGCACAGGGCAACTATGGCTACACCTTC. The chain employs TRBV20-1 and TRBJ1-2; TRBD1 might be the D (6 bases). The germline V gene has CDR1 DFQATT and CDR2 SNEGSKA (reference sequence). The CDR3 length is 14 residues. The germline V and J ends were trimmed by 0 bases and 2 bases, with 10 bases remaining between them.

The chain recombines TRBV6-6 with TRBJ2-5, with D maybe TRBD2 (6 bases). Germline CDR1 is MNHNY and CDR2 is SVGAGI (reference sequence). This CDR3 is built from 14 residues. V was shortened by 2 bases and J by 5 bases, with 12 bases between the two germline ends. CDR3 residues: CASSYGGAEETQYF. The CDR3 DNA reads as TGTGCCAGCAGTTACGGCGGGGCGGAGGAGACCCAGTACTTC.

The rearrangement joins TRBV29-1 to TRBJ1-1, with TRBD1 as a possible D gene (5 bases). The CDR3 spans 13 residues. The germline V gene has CDR1 SQVTM and CDR2 ANQGSEA. V lost 3 bases to trimming and J lost 1 base, with 9 bases between them. CDR3 in DNA: TGCAGCGTTGACTCAGGGTGGAACACTGAAGCTTTCTTT. This translates into CSVDSGWNTEAFF. The full variable domain, completed using reference TRBV29-1 and TRBJ1-1, is SAVISQKPSRDICQRGTSLTIQCQVDSQVTMMFWYRQQPGQSLTLIATANQGSEATYESGFVIDKFPISRPNLTFSTLTVSNMSPEDSSIYLCSVDSGWNTEAFFGQGTRLTVV.

This clonotype was detected a few times. The chain recombines TRBV4-3 with TRBJ1-5; D is unresolved. Per the germline V gene, CDR1 is LGHNA and CDR2 is YSLEER. The CDR3 covers 15 residues. Trimming left V 1 base short and J 8 bases short, with 15 bases between. In DNA form, the CDR3 reads TGCGCCAGCAGCCAAGGGCCTGGGTTTAATGAGCCCCAGCATTTT. Protein: CASSQGPGFNEPQHF.